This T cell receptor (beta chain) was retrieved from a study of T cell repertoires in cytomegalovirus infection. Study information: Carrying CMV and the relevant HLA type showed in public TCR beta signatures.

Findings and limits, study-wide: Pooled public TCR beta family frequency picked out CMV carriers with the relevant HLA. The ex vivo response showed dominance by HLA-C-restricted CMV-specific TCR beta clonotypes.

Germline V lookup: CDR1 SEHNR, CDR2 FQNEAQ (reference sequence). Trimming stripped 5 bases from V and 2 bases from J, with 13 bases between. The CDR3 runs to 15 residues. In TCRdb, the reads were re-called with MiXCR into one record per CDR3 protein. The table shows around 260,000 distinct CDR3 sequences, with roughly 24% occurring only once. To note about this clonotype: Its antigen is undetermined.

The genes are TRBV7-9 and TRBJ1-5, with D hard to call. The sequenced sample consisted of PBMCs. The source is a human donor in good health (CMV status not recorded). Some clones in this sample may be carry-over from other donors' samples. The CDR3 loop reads CASSPIELRNQPQHF. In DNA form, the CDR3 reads TGTGCCAGCAGCCCAATAGAACTTCGCAATCAGCCCCAGCATTTT.